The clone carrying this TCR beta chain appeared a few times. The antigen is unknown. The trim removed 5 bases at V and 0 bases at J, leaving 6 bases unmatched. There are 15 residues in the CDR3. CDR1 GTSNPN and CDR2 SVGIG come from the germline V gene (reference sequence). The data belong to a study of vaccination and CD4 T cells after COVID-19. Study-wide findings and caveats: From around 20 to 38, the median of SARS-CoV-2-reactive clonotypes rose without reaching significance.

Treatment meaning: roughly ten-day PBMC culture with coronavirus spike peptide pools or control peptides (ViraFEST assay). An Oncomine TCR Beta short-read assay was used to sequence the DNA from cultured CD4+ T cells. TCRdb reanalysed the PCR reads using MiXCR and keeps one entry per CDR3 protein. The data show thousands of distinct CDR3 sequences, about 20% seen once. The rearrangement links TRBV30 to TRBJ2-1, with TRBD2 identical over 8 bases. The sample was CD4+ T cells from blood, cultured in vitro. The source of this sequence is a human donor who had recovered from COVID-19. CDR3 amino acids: CAWERSGGSYNEQFF. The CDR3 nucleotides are TGTGCCTGGGAAAGAAGCGGGGGCTCCTACAATGAGCAGTTCTTC. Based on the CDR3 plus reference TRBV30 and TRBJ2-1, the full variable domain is SQTIHQWPATLVQPVGSPLSLECTVEGTSNPNLYWYRQAAGRGLQLLFYSVGIGQISSEVPQNLSASRPQDRQFILSSKKLLLSDSGFYLCAWERSGGSYNEQFFGPGTRLTVL.